The table lists the clone carrying this TCR beta chain with a count of one. What it recognizes is unknown. The time point: week 35, safety follow-up. Each dose delivered 300 ug of mutant IDH1 20-mer peptide subcutaneously with imiquimod. Across weeks 1, 3, 5, 7, 11, 15, 19 and 23, patients received a vaccination each time, eight in all. The donors had new WHO grade 3 or 4 astrocytomas; these were IDH1-mutant and ATRX-lost. The assay was immunoSEQ multiplex PCR, and TCRdb's table has in-frame clones only and misses some. The top ten clones hold under 4% of a sample with about 33,000 clones, over 75% of them seen once. This sample was included in a study of a mutant IDH1 vaccine in newly diagnosed glioma. Study as a whole: Those enrolled had earlier been treated with radiotherapy, temozolomide, or both, mostly both.

V lost 3 bases, J lost 6 bases, and 9 bases lay in between. Germline lookup yields CDR1 LNHNV and CDR2 YYDKDF (reference sequence). The CDR3 runs 12 residues. Points from the study as a whole: Detectable vaccine-induced immune responses arose in roughly 93% of patients.

The sequenced sample was PBMCs, obtained from a glioma patient whose treatment included an IDH1 peptide vaccine. The receptor was isolated from a middle-aged man with glioma. Some clones in this sample may be carry-over from other donors' samples. V and J are TRBV15 and TRBJ2-7; D remains unclear. CDR3 amino acids: CATSRGFTEQYF. Written as DNA, the CDR3 is TGTGCCACCAGCAGGGGTTTTACCGAGCAGTACTTC.